This TCR beta chain was identified in a study of neoadjuvant anti-PD-1 for oral cavity cancer. Overall study: Patients without progression got a fourth dose around day 43. The study's findings and limits: Each response group had just three patients in TCR analyses. Pretreatment Treg/Th17 ratio correlated inversely with post-treatment tumor clonality.

PBMCs were not maintained or expanded in culture before analysis. Comments on this clone: Its antigen is unidentified.

From germline, CDR1 is GTSNPN and CDR2 SVGIG (reference sequence). The CDR3 covers 12 residues. Trimming removed 4 bases from V and 5 bases from J; junction bases left unmatched: 4. Profiled with immunoSEQ multiplex PCR; TCRdb holds only in-frame clones, not every one. The sample holds approximately 83,000 clones, less than 85% seen once. This receptor was obtained from a person aged 35-79 years with oral cavity squamous cell carcinoma. The rearrangement joins TRBV30 to TRBJ2-5; 7 bases fit TRBD1. The sequencing used PBMCs, collected before nivolumab (anti-PD-1) treatment. The CDR3 loop reads CAWTGGPETQYF. The CDR3 DNA follows: TGTGCCTGGACAGGGGGACCGGAGACCCAGTACTTC.